Shown below are 25 T cell receptor beta chains from a single sample sequenced in a study of regulatory T cells in long-lasting Graves disease. Time point meaning: newly diagnosed GD, antithyroid drugs for less than 3 months. With RNA extracted from PBMCs as input, the TCR library was made. The authors built TCR beta libraries using iRepertoire HTBI primers and Arm-PCR of CDR3 regions. MiXCR, run by TCRdb on the multiplex PCR reads, gives a single entry per CDR3 protein. The data contain over 500,000 distinct CDR3 sequences, 15% to 20% of them singletons. These data are also associated with another study on T cells in Graves' hyperthyroidism and ophthalmopathy.

Sequences were derived from peripheral blood mononuclear cells (PBMCs), sampled at new diagnosis, from a patient treated with antithyroid drugs. The receptors were sampled from a man younger than 35 with Graves disease.

This clonotype has ten or more counts. The V call is TRBV18, the J call TRBJ1-2, with D unresolved. Germline V gene lookup returns CDR1 KGHSH and CDR2 LQKENI. Trimming pared 0 bases from V and 2 bases from J, leaving 10 bases between. There are 15 residues in the CDR3. This CDR3 reads CASSPPSKTNYGYTF. CDR3 in DNA: TGTGCCAGCTCACCACCCAGTAAGACAAACTATGGCTACACCTTC.

This clonotype was seen repeatedly, ten times or more. The chain links TRBV2 to TRBJ1-2; D gene uncertain. This CDR3 is built from 11 residues. Deletions cut 4 bases from V and 8 bases from J, with 8 bases between. Germline CDR1 is SNHLY and CDR2 is FYNNEI. CDR3 sequence reads: CASSVSWGYTF. CDR3 DNA sequence: TGTGCCAGCAGTGTTTCTTGGGGCTACACCTTC.

This clonotype was recorded many times. This chain connects TRBV11-2 to TRBJ2-7, with D unresolved. The germline gives CDR1 SGHAT, CDR2 FQNNGV. V lost 1 base and J lost 1, with 11 bases in between. CDR3 length equals 15 residues. This CDR3 is CASSLAGVDSYEQYF. CDR3 sequence (DNA): TGTGCCAGCAGCTTAGCTGGGGTAGATTCCTACGAGCAGTACTTC.

The genes are TRBV19 and TRBJ1-5, with TRBD1 matching over 9 bases. The CDR3 loop spans 16 amino acids. The germline V gene encodes CDR1 LNHDA and CDR2 SQIVND (reference sequence). The ends lost 3 bases at V and 0 bases at J; junction bases unmatched: 3. CDR3 sequence: CASSIGQGYSNQPQHF. For the CDR3, the DNA is TGTGCCAGTAGTATCGGACAGGGGTATAGCAATCAGCCCCAGCATTTT.

The genes are TRBV9 and TRBJ2-3, with a possible D match to TRBD1 (6 bases). Trimming cost V 6 bases and J 4 bases, with 9 bases left between them. CDR1 and CDR2 (germline): SGDLS, YYNGEE. This CDR3 contains 12 residues. CDR3 sequence: CASKGDPDTQYF. Written as DNA, the CDR3 is TGTGCCAGCAAGGGGGACCCAGATACGCAGTATTTT.

In this sample, this clonotype turned up a few times. The CDR3 nucleotides are TGTGCCAGTAGTTGGGCTCCGGGACAACTCGAGCAGTACTTC. It translates to CASSWAPGQLEQYF. V gene TRBV19 combines with J gene TRBJ2-7, with a weak D call TRBD1 (6 bases). Germline V gives CDR1 LNHDA, CDR2 SQIVND (reference sequence). CDR3 length: 14 residues. Trimming pared 5 bases from V and 6 bases from J, leaving 17 bases between.

The chain joins TRBV15 to TRBJ2-3; 11 positions match TRBD2. Germline CDR1 is LNHNV and CDR2 is YYDKDF (reference sequence). The V segment lost 0 bases and the J segment 0 bases; nucleotides outside the gene matches: 8. The CDR3 has 19 amino acids. CDR3 DNA: TGTGCCACCAGCAGAGATCGGGCCCGACTAGCGGGAAGCACAGATACGCAGTATTTT. It yields the protein CATSRDRARLAGSTDTQYF.

The chain uses TRBV6-5 and TRBJ2-3; D unresolved. The V gene's germline CDR1 is MNHEY and CDR2 SVGAGI. V lost 2 bases to trimming and J lost 1 base, with 7 bases between them. There are 14 residues in the CDR3. CDR3 amino acids: CASSYRAGTDTQYF. For the CDR3, the DNA is TGTGCCAGCAGTTACAGGGCGGGCACAGATACGCAGTATTTT.

On this clonotype: Since a much larger clone is just one base distant, this may be a read error. This sequence joins TRBV30 and TRBJ2-1; D not certain. CDR3 length equals 15 residues. V dropped 5 bases and J dropped 0 bases, with 14 bases sitting between them. Germline V gives CDR1 GTSNPN, CDR2 SVGIG (reference sequence). The CDR3 protein is CAWGHYGSSYNEQFF. The CDR3 DNA reads as TGTGCCTGGGGGCACTATGGAAGCTCCTACAATGAGCAGTTCTTC.

In its sample, this clonotype was seen many times. The V gene is TRBV10-1, the J gene TRBJ2-1, with D perhaps TRBD2 (5 bases). Trimming pared 9 bases from V and 6 bases from J, leaving 9 bases between. Germline V gene sequence: CDR1 WNHNN, CDR2 SYGVQD (reference sequence). The CDR3 is made up of 11 amino acids. The CDR3 region is CASSESNEQFF. In nucleotides, the CDR3 is TGCGCCAGTAGCGAATCCAATGAGCAGTTCTTC.

The chain links TRBV12-5 to TRBJ2-2; TRBD1 agrees at 9 bases. Germline V lookup: CDR1 LGHNT, CDR2 FRNRAP. This CDR3 comprises 15 residues. J was trimmed by 5 bases and V by 1 base; bases with no gene match: 2. This chain's CDR3 is CASGLETGGTGELFF. Here the CDR3 DNA reads TGTGCTAGTGGTTTGGAGACAGGGGGAACCGGGGAGCTGTTTTTT.

The rearrangement joins TRBV29-1 to TRBJ2-7, with D perhaps TRBD1 or TRBD2 (6 bases each). Trimming removed 1 base from V and 3 bases from J, with 10 bases in between. The CDR3 totals 13 residues. Germline V gene sequence: CDR1 SQVTM, CDR2 ANQGSEA. The CDR3 coding sequence is TGCAGCGTTGAAGGGGGGGCCAACTACGAGCAGTACTTC. Translating gives CSVEGGANYEQYF.

This clonotype was seen more than once but under ten times. The rearrangement joins TRBV20-1 to TRBJ2-1; 8 bases fit TRBD2. Trimming at V came to 6 bases and at J to 4 bases, leaving 11 bases not matched to a gene. CDR3 length equals 15 residues. Germline V gene sequence: CDR1 DFQATT, CDR2 SNEGSKA (reference sequence). The CDR3 is CSATPGSGRYNEQFF. As DNA, the CDR3 is TGCAGTGCCACCCCCGGCAGCGGGAGATACAATGAGCAGTTCTTC.

At least ten counts were recorded for this clonotype. The V and J genes are TRBV30 and TRBJ1-2; D is possibly TRBD1 (6 bases). The germline V gene encodes CDR1 GTSNPN and CDR2 SVGIG (reference sequence). The CDR3 is 12 amino acids. V lost 1 base and J lost 6, with 9 bases in between. CDR3 residues: CAWSGTGHGYTF. CDR3 coding DNA: TGTGCCTGGAGTGGCACAGGGCATGGCTACACCTTC.

The chain links TRBV6-2 or TRBV6-3 to TRBJ2-7; D tentatively reads TRBD1 or TRBD2 (5 bases each). The V gene lost 6 bases and the J gene lost 7 bases, with 19 bases spanning the gap. Germline V lookup: CDR1 MNHEY, CDR2 SVGEGT. This CDR3 has 14 amino acids. Here the CDR3 DNA reads TGTGCCAGCAGACGGGACGCCACAACGGGAGAGCAGTACTTC. It encodes CASRRDATTGEQYF.

This chain links TRBV29-1 with TRBJ2-3; tentatively, D is TRBD1 (6 bases). The V gene's germline CDR1 is SQVTM and CDR2 ANQGSEA. The CDR3 is made up of 14 amino acids. Trimming left V 2 bases short and J 5 bases short, with 14 bases between. The CDR3 spells CSVERGPGVDTQYF. CDR3 DNA sequence: TGCAGCGTTGAAAGAGGTCCAGGGGTAGATACGCAGTATTTT.

The chain uses TRBV2 and TRBJ1-4; D is unresolved. This CDR3 has 15 amino acids. Germline V gene lookup returns CDR1 SNHLY and CDR2 FYNNEI. V lost 2 bases, J lost 4 bases, and 11 bases lay in between. This chain's CDR3 is CASSEQHRINEKLFF. Written as DNA, the CDR3 is TGTGCCAGCAGTGAACAGCACAGAATTAATGAAAAACTGTTTTTT.

Ten or more counts support this clonotype. This sequence joins TRBV28 and TRBJ1-1; D remains ambiguous. The CDR3 length is 12 residues. Trimming took 8 bases from V and 3 from J, leaving 10 bases between them. Germline CDR1 MDHEN, CDR2 SYDVKM. The CDR3 region has the DNA TGTGCCAGCTCTATACCGGACACTGAAGCTTTCTTT. The encoded protein is CASSIPDTEAFF. The full variable domain, in which reference TRBV28 and TRBJ1-1 provide the parts outside the CDR3, is DVKVTQSSRYLVKRTGEKVFLECVQDMDHENMFWYRQDPGLGLRLIYFSYDVKMKEKGDIPEGYSVSREKKERFSLILESASTNQTSMYLCASSIPDTEAFFGQGTRLTVV.

This clonotype was found many times. The CDR3: CASNLQGGNQPQHF. The CDR3 nucleotides are TGTGCCAGCAATCTACAGGGTGGCAATCAGCCCCAGCATTTT. V usage is TRBV28 and J usage is TRBJ1-5; D is perhaps TRBD1 (6 bases). This CDR3 spans 14 amino acids. Germline-derived CDR1 and CDR2 are MDHEN and SYDVKM. V lost 7 bases and J 2 bases, leaving 12 bases between the germline ends.

In this sample, this clonotype turned up many times. The V call is TRBV5-5, the J call TRBJ1-1, with D possibly TRBD1 on 5 matching bases. Looked up from germline, CDR1 is SGHKS and CDR2 is YYEKEE (reference sequence). V was shortened by 5 bases and J by 1 base, with 12 bases between the two germline ends. The CDR3 is 14 residues long. CDR3 sequence: CASRQVGGNTEAFF. The DNA for the CDR3 is TGTGCCAGCAGACAAGTTGGGGGGAACACTGAAGCTTTCTTT.

A few counts support this clonotype. The chain joins TRBV6-1 to TRBJ1-3; TRBD1 agrees at 12 bases. Germline V CDR1 and CDR2: MNHNS, SASEGT. Trimming removed 9 bases from V and 8 bases from J; junction bases left unmatched: 8. The CDR3 is 14 amino acids. The CDR3 reads CASNPGQGAYTIYF. CDR3 nucleotides: TGTGCCAGTAATCCGGGACAGGGGGCATACACCATATATTTT.

This clonotype was recorded many times. The genes are TRBV11-1 and TRBJ2-7; D not resolved. Germline V gene sequence: CDR1 SGHAT, CDR2 FQDESV (reference sequence). The CDR3 is 15 residues long. Trimming took 4 bases from V and 0 from J, leaving 13 bases between them. CDR3 residues: CASSSLQTSSYEQYF. The CDR3 DNA sequence: TGTGCCAGCAGCTCCTTACAGACTTCCTCCTACGAGCAGTACTTC. Using reference TRBV11-1 and TRBJ2-7 for the parts outside the CDR3, the full variable domain is EAEVAQSPRYKITEKSQAVAFWCDPISGHATLYWYRQILGQGPELLVQFQDESVVDDSQLPKDRFSAERLKGVDSTLKIQPAELGDSAMYLCASSSLQTSSYEQYFGPGTRLTVT.

This clonotype occurred a few times. This clone may be a read error of a much larger clone one base away. V gene TRBV2 combines with J gene TRBJ2-1, with D maybe TRBD2 (5 bases). The CDR3 is made up of 13 amino acids. The V gene's germline CDR1 is SNHLY and CDR2 FYNNEI. DNA for the CDR3: TGTGCCAGCATAGAGGAACTAGGTGGTGAGCAGCTCTTC. It yields the protein CASIEELGGEQLF.

The chain joins TRBV6-5 to TRBJ2-7, with TRBD1 matching 7 bases. Germline lookup yields CDR1 MNHEY and CDR2 SVGAGI. The CDR3 contains 13 residues. V lost 2 bases and J lost 5; bases outside the gene matches: 3. The CDR3, as DNA: TGTGCCAGCAGTTACGACAGGGCCCACGAGCAGTACTTC. Residues: CASSYDRAHEQYF.

This clonotype was detected ten times or more. The rearrangement joins TRBV10-3 to TRBJ2-3; 7 bases align to TRBD2. The CDR3 is made up of 14 amino acids. V dropped 8 bases and J dropped 3; count of bases not matched to a gene: 8. In germline, CDR1 is ENHRY, CDR2 SYGVKD. The CDR3 coding sequence is TGTGCCATCGCCGGGCGGGAGAGGACAGATACGCAGTATTTT. It encodes CAIAGRERTDTQYF.